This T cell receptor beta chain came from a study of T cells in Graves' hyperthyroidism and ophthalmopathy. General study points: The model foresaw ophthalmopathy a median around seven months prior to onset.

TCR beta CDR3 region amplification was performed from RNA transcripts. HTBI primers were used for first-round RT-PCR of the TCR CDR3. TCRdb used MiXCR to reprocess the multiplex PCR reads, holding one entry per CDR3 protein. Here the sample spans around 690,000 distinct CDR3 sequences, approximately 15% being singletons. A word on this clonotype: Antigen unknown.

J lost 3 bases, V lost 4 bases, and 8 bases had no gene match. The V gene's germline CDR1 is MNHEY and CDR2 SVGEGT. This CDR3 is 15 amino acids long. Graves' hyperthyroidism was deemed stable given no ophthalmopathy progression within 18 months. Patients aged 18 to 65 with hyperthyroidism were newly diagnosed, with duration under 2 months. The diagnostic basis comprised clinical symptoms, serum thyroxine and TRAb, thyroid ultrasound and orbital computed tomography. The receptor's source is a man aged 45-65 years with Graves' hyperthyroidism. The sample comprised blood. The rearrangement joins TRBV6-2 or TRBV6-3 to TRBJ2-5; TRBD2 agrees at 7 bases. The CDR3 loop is CASSSPGSGEETQYF. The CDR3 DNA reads TGTGCCAGCAGTTCCCCAGGCAGCGGGGAAGAGACCCAGTACTTC.